What follows are 3 T cell receptor beta chains derived from one specimen sequenced in a study of T cells after yellow fever vaccination. TCRdb re-called the 5' RACE reads through MiXCR, storing one row per CDR3 protein. The data contain just under 600,000 distinct CDR3 sequences, roughly 14% of them seen just once; the ten biggest clones take up around 15%. The sample here was PBMCs, taken on the day of the yellow fever booster vaccination. The receptors were sampled from a young man who received the YFV17D yellow fever vaccine.

This clonotype was counted a few times. This chain joins TRBV12-3 or TRBV12-4 and TRBJ2-1; 8 bases are shared with TRBD2. The CDR3 runs 13 residues. The junction had 7 bases not matched to a gene; V was cut back by 6 bases and J by 9 bases. The CDR3 DNA reads as TGTGCCAGCAGCCCCCGACTAGCGCCTGAGCAGTTCTTC. Translation: CASSPRLAPEQFF.

This sequence joins TRBV20-1 and TRBJ2-3; D gene uncertain. V lost 3 bases and J lost 1, with 14 bases in between. Germline V gene sequence: CDR1 DFQATT, CDR2 SNEGSKA (reference sequence). The CDR3 contains 15 residues. DNA for the CDR3: TGCAGTGCTAGCTTTCGCGGAGTGGGCACAGATACGCAGTATTTT. The encoded protein is CSASFRGVGTDTQYF.

There are a few counts of this clonotype. This chain links TRBV29-1 with TRBJ2-7; 9 bases are a match to TRBD2. CDR1 and CDR2 from the germline V gene are SQVTM and ANQGSEA. The V gene end was trimmed by 2 bases and the J gene end by 3 bases; junction bases not matched to a gene: 14. The CDR3 totals 17 residues. The CDR3 coding sequence is TGCAGCGTTGAACGACTAGCGGAGCACCTAAATTACTACGAGCAGTACTTC. Its protein product is CSVERLAEHLNYYEQYF.